Below are 15 T cell receptor beta chains sequenced from a single sample in a study of T cells in Graves' hyperthyroidism and ophthalmopathy. RNA transcripts were the template for amplifying TCR beta CDR3 regions. Using the HTBI primer set, a first-round RT-PCR was run on the TCR CDR3. One entry per CDR3 protein results from TCRdb running MiXCR on the multiplex PCR reads. The data contain around 760,000 distinct CDR3 sequences, approximately 36% of them seen just once; the ten biggest clones take up around a third. Sequencing was carried out using blood. The receptors shown here come from a woman aged 40-49 years with Graves' hyperthyroidism.

This clonotype was seen more than once but under ten times. Being one base from a much bigger clone, this may be a read error. V usage is TRBV7-2 and J usage is TRBJ1-2; 8 nucleotides align to TRBD1. CDR1 and CDR2 (germline): SGHTA, FQGNSA. V gave up 5 bases and J gave up 4 bases; unmatched junction bases: 3. This CDR3 has 13 residues. The CDR3 region has the DNA TGTGCCAGCAGCCATGACAGGGGCTATGGCTACACCTTC. Encoded protein: CASSHDRGYGYTF. The entire variable domain, with the rest obtained from reference TRBV7-2 and TRBJ1-2, is as follows: GAGVSQSPSNKVTEKGKDVELRCDPISGHTALYWYRQSLGQGLEFLIYFQGNSAPDKSGLPSDRFSAERTGGSVSTLTIQRTQQEDSAVYLCASSHDRGYGYTFGSGTRLTVV.

This clonotype was seen repeatedly, ten times or more. The CDR3 is CASSPTGGPNQPQHF. The DNA of the CDR3 is TGTGCCAGCAGCCCGACAGGGGGGCCCAATCAGCCCCAGCATTTT. This rearrangement joins TRBV5-8 to TRBJ1-5, with 9 bases lining up with TRBD1. CDR1 and CDR2 from the germline V gene are SGHTS and YDEGEE. The V segment lost 4 bases and the J segment 3 bases; nucleotides outside the gene matches: 5. This CDR3 comprises 15 residues.

This clonotype was detected many times. The chain combines TRBV20-1 with TRBJ2-5; D gene ambiguous. This CDR3 is 15 amino acids long. CDR1 DFQATT and CDR2 SNEGSKA come from the germline V gene (reference sequence). V lost 3 bases and J lost 2, with 16 bases in between. The CDR3 loop is CSARASLRPQETQYF. The CDR3 DNA is TGCAGTGCTAGGGCATCCCTACGTCCTCAAGAGACCCAGTACTTC.

The genes are TRBV7-2 and TRBJ2-7; TRBD2 matches 7 bases. Germline V gene sequence: CDR1 SGHTA, CDR2 FQGNSA. The CDR3 contains 15 residues. V was pared by 5 bases and J by 3 bases, with 10 bases of the junction left unmatched. CDR3: CASSHSGLVDYEQYF. The DNA for the CDR3 is TGTGCCAGCAGCCACAGCGGACTAGTAGACTACGAGCAGTACTTC.

The chain has TRBV7-9 and TRBJ1-1; no reliable D call. Germline CDR1 SEHNR, CDR2 FQNEAQ (reference sequence). V was shortened by 1 base and J by 11 bases, with 14 bases between the two germline ends. The length of the CDR3 is 13 residues. The CDR3 DNA is TGTGCCAGCAGCTTAGACTACGTGGGCTGGGCTTTCTTT. This codes for CASSLDYVGWAFF.

The chain combines TRBV29-1 with TRBJ1-3; no clear D gene. Germline V gene data show CDR1 as SQVTM and CDR2 as ANQGSEA. This CDR3 comprises 10 residues. The ends were cut back, 8 bases at V and 4 bases at J, with 6 bases in the middle. The CDR3 DNA sequence: TGCAGCCGGAGGGGAAACACCATATATTTT. Translation gives CSRRGNTIYF. The full variable domain, its missing parts supplied by reference TRBV29-1 and TRBJ1-3, is SAVISQKPSRDICQRGTSLTIQCQVDSQVTMMFWYRQQPGQSLTLIATANQGSEATYESGFVIDKFPISRPNLTFSTLTVSNMSPEDSSIYLCSRRGNTIYFGEGSWLTVV.

This clonotype was seen only a few times. The V and J genes are TRBV7-6 and TRBJ1-2; D is unclear. The length of the CDR3 is 15 residues. The germline CDR1 and CDR2 sequences are SGHVS and FNYEAQ. The V end was cut by 7 bases, the J end by 0 bases, with 15 bases between. Here the CDR3 DNA reads TGTGCCAGCACCAGCCGACCGGCCCCTAACTATGGCTACACCTTC. This gives the protein CASTSRPAPNYGYTF.

The chain couples TRBV24-1 to TRBJ2-7; 7 bases line up with TRBD1. Trimming took 4 bases from V and 4 from J; bases not matched to a gene: 6. Germline values: CDR1 KGHDR, CDR2 SFDVKD. CDR3 size: 14 residues. The CDR3 nucleotides read TGTGCCACCAGTGACACCGACAGGGCGTACGAGCAGTACTTC. It translates to CATSDTDRAYEQYF.

Concerning this clonotype itself: A much larger clone differs from this one at a single base, so this may be a read error. The V and J genes are TRBV9 and TRBJ1-5, with D hard to call. V gave up 0 bases and J gave up 5 bases, with 9 bases separating them. The CDR3 loop spans 14 amino acids. CDR1 is SGDLS, CDR2 YYNGEE, per germline. The CDR3 DNA reads as TGTGCCAGCAGCGTAGAAGGACTCCATCAGCCCCAGCATTTT. This sequence encodes CASSVEGLHQPQHF.

The V and J genes are TRBV7-2 and TRBJ1-5; a possible D gene is TRBD1 (5 bases). Trimming took off 8 bases at V and 4 bases at J, with 18 bases between the two ends. This CDR3 comprises 15 residues. Germline values: CDR1 SGHTA, CDR2 FQGNSA. This CDR3 reads CASRLGLPGNQPQHF. Here the CDR3 DNA reads TGTGCCAGCCGGTTGGGGCTCCCAGGGAATCAGCCCCAGCATTTT.

This clonotype was counted at least ten times. The chain employs TRBV20-1 and TRBJ2-6; D is uncertain. Germline V CDR1 and CDR2: DFQATT, SNEGSKA (reference sequence). CDR3 size: 15 residues. V was trimmed by 1 base and J by 0 bases, leaving 7 bases between them. The CDR3 sequence is CSARGVSSGANVLTF. As DNA, the CDR3 is TGCAGTGCTAGAGGGGTGTCCTCTGGGGCCAACGTCCTGACTTTC.

Concerning this clonotype: This may come from a read error, since a much larger clone is one base off. The rearrangement links TRBV20-1 to TRBJ1-2, with D maybe TRBD1 (5 bases). V lost 6 bases, J lost 3 bases, and 17 bases lay in between. This CDR3 region has 14 residues. Germline CDR1 reads DFQATT; CDR2 reads SNEGSKA (reference sequence). The CDR3 coding sequence is TGCAGTGCCGAGATAAGGGGCAGCGACTATGGCTACACCTTC. This codes for CSAEIRGSDYGYTF.

This clonotype was recorded at least ten times. V is TRBV7-2 and J is TRBJ1-3, with D unclear. This CDR3 comprises 13 residues. Trimming left V 2 bases short and J 4 bases short, with 6 bases between. CDR1 and CDR2 from the germline V gene are SGHTA and FQGNSA. The CDR3 DNA sequence: TGTGCCAGCAGCTTAATGGGAGGAAACACCATATATTTT. Translation gives CASSLMGGNTIYF.

This clonotype was counted between two and nine times. The genes are TRBV30 and TRBJ1-5; possibly TRBD1 for D (5 bases). Germline CDR1 and CDR2: GTSNPN and SVGIG (reference sequence). Trimming left V 5 bases short and J 2 bases short, with 13 bases between. This CDR3 is built from 14 residues. In DNA form, the CDR3 reads TGTGCCTGGGACTTGGGGACCGGCAATCAGCCCCAGCATTTT. It specifies CAWDLGTGNQPQHF.

The CDR3 sequence: CASTETPPTRAFF. DNA for the CDR3: TGTGCCAGCACCGAGACACCCCCCACTCGAGCTTTCTTT. The gene calls are TRBV12-3 or TRBV12-4 and TRBJ1-1; D is ambiguous. With 7 bases removed from V and 10 bases from J, the gap between germline ends came to 19 bases. The CDR3 covers 13 residues.